These T cell receptor beta chains were read from a single sample in a study of PD-1 blockade in mismatch repair-deficient tumors. Sequenced by immunoSEQ multiplex PCR; TCRdb stores in-frame clones only, minus some. The sample holds tens of thousands of clones; roughly 77% are singletons and the top ten take 22%. The sequencing here drew on peripheral blood, taken 4 weeks after starting pembrolizumab. The origin of the receptors is an adult with mismatch repair-deficient cancer. The CDR3 runs from the conserved cysteine through the conserved F or W. Each record gives: V gene, J gene, CDR3 protein.

V: TRBV5-6
J: TRBJ2-2
CDR3: CASSLPSGRLTGELFF

V: TRBV28
J: TRBJ2-2
CDR3: CASSLLAGVWTGELFF

V: TRBV10-3
J: TRBJ2-7
CDR3: CAITEDLAEQYF

V: TRBV11-2
J: TRBJ1-2
CDR3: CASSPGTAINYGYTF

V: TRBV6-5
J: TRBJ2-3
CDR3: CASRLDPDTDTQYF

V: TRBV9
J: TRBJ1-3
CDR3: CASSVSPSPGNTIYF

V: TRBV6-5
J: TRBJ2-5
CDR3: CASSPAWREEETQYF

V: TRBV28
J: TRBJ2-2
CDR3: CASSPNGGGNTGELFF

V: TRBV6-9
J: TRBJ1-1
CDR3: CASSSRADTEAFF

V: TRBV19
J: TRBJ2-1
CDR3: CASSTGATPYNEQFF

V: TRBV10-3
J: TRBJ2-7
CDR3: CAITEDGGAGSGSYEQYF

V: TRBV2
J: TRBJ2-6
CDR3: CASSEERVPVGAGANVLTF

V: TRBV7-2
J: TRBJ2-1
CDR3: CASSPADSGRIRGEQFF

V: TRBV19
J: TRBJ2-2
CDR3: CASSMRDYSNTGELFF

V: TRBV7-2
J: TRBJ2-5
CDR3: CASSLRLAGQETQYF

V: TRBV19
J: TRBJ2-3
CDR3: CASSKAVSTDTQYF

V: TRBV7-9
J: TRBJ2-2
CDR3: CASSLEGLNTGELFF

V: TRBV19
J: TRBJ1-5
CDR3: CASSGTGGSNQPQHF

V: TRBV4-1
J: TRBJ2-6
CDR3: CASSQVAGQGSTGANVLTF

V: TRBV5-4
J: TRBJ2-5
CDR3: CASSRRAGGEETQYF

V: TRBV6-5
J: TRBJ2-7
CDR3: CASSYSPWGGQEQYF

V: TRBV7-8
J: TRBJ2-7
CDR3: CASSLGTGGNKQYF

V: TRBV7-7
J: TRBJ1-5
CDR3: CASSLIRGVSNQPQHF

V: TRBV29-1
J: TRBJ2-1
CDR3: CSVVWAKDEQFF

V: TRBV9
J: TRBJ1-4
CDR3: CASSARTGLGEKLFF

V: TRBV6-1
J: TRBJ2-3
CDR3: CASTWTGDVDTQYF

V: TRBV29-1
J: TRBJ2-3
CDR3: CSVEEGSSGRGNTQYF

V: TRBV9
J: TRBJ2-7
CDR3: CASSPAGNTYEQYF

V: TRBV11-2
J: TRBJ2-1
CDR3: CASSLVWGNEQFF

V: TRBV27
J: TRBJ2-5
CDR3: CASSLGLQETQYF

V: TRBV30
J: TRBJ1-2
CDR3: CAWSLKGTVPTNYGYTF

V: TRBV4-3
J: TRBJ2-6
CDR3: CASSQDVASGANVLTF

V: TRBV27
J: TRBJ1-1
CDR3: CASHSRAKAFF

V: TRBV19
J: TRBJ1-1
CDR3: CASRIGQGEAFF

V: TRBV28
J: TRBJ2-3
CDR3: CASSLFGLAVNTDTQYF

V: TRBV4-3
J: TRBJ2-7
CDR3: CASSQEWTGGFFYEQYF

V: TRBV19
J: TRBJ2-7
CDR3: CASSPQASSYEQYF

V: TRBV19
J: TRBJ2-7
CDR3: CATSPGLAGGTLDYEQYF

V: TRBV7-9
J: TRBJ2-1
CDR3: CASSGLAGGPSLNEQFF

V: TRBV11-2
J: TRBJ2-7
CDR3: CASRDLRTSYEQYF

V: TRBV6-9
J: TRBJ2-5
CDR3: CANCPLERGKETQYF

V: TRBV30
J: TRBJ2-2
CDR3: CAWSVSGSVGGELFF

V: TRBV4-1
J: TRBJ2-4
CDR3: CASSQGGIAGDRGIQYF

V: TRBV6-4
J: TRBJ2-3
CDR3: CASSDGTSGADTQYF

V: TRBV28
J: TRBJ1-2
CDR3: CASSRLGQANYGYTF

V: TRBV15
J: TRBJ1-2
CDR3: CATSRESATYGYTF

V: TRBV7-3
J: TRBJ2-3
CDR3: CASSPGTGGTDTQYF

V: TRBV27
J: TRBJ2-1
CDR3: CASSFWRAAGDEQFF

V: TRBV5-6
J: TRBJ2-1
CDR3: CASSLTYGTSGRYEQFF

V: TRBV5-1
J: TRBJ2-7
CDR3: CASSLRQGKCF

V: TRBV6-6
J: TRBJ1-5
CDR3: CASSYSQGGQPQHF

V: TRBV5-5
J: TRBJ1-1
CDR3: CASSLYDRVNTEAFF